This T cell receptor beta chain emerged from a study of T cell responses to AZD1222 COVID-19 vaccine. There are 13 residues in the CDR3. Germline V gene data show CDR1 as SEHNR and CDR2 as FQNEAQ (reference sequence). J gave up 2 bases and V 6 bases, and 2 bases lay outside the gene matches. Clones were read by immunoSEQ multiplex PCR, and TCRdb kept only the in-frame ones, dropping some. The data contain roughly 100,000 clones, more than 85% of them singletons. V usage is TRBV7-9 and J usage is TRBJ2-3, with 7 positions matching TRBD1. The TCR was taken from an adult in good health. Sample: peripheral blood, taken on day 0 of AZD1222 vaccination. CDR3 sequence reads: CASRGQPTDTQYF. CDR3 sequence (DNA): TGTGCCAGCAGGGGACAGCCCACAGATACGCAGTATTTT.